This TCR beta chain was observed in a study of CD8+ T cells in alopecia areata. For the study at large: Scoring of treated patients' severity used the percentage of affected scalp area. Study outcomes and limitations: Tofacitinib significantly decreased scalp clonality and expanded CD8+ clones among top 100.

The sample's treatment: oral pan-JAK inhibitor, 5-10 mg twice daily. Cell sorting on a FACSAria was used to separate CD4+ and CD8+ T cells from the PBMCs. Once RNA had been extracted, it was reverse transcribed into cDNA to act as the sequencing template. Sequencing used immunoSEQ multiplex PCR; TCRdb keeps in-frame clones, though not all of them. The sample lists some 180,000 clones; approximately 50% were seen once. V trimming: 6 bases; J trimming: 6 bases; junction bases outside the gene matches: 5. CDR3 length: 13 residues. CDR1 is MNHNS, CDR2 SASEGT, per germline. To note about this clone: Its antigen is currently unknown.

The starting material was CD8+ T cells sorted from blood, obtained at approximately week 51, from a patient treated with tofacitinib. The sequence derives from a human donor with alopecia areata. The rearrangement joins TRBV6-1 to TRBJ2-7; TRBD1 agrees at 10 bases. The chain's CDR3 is CASRKDRGTEQYF. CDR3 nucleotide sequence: TGTGCCAGCAGGAAGGACAGGGGGACCGAGCAGTACTTC.